Below, 29 T cell receptor beta chains from the same sample are listed, as sequenced in a study of control samples from healthy donors and cancer patients. Some clones are missing from TCRdb's copy, which holds only in-frame ones; the method was immunoSEQ multiplex PCR. The sample includes approximately 150,000 clones, around 94% seen only once; the top ten take roughly 15%. The specimen was PBMCs. The origin of the receptors is a man aged 55 to 70 with colorectal cancer.

This clone has a single count. The chain links TRBV6-1 to TRBJ1-3; D is unclear. Germline V gene lookup returns CDR1 MNHNS and CDR2 SASEGT. Deletions cut 4 bases from V and 0 bases from J, with 19 bases between. There are 18 residues in the CDR3. CDR3 in DNA: TGTGCCAGCAGTGCTCTCCCGGCGGAGGCGAGCTCTGGAAACACCATATATTTT. Its protein is CASSALPAEASSGNTIYF.

The chain recombines TRBV19 with TRBJ1-2; no clear D. This CDR3 contains 14 residues. The V end was cut by 5 bases, the J end by 4 bases, with 14 bases between. Germline V gene data show CDR1 as LNHDA and CDR2 as SQIVND (reference sequence). CDR3 residues: CASSRTAYGYGYTF. CDR3 in DNA: TGTGCCAGTAGTCGCACAGCCTATGGCTATGGCTACACCTTC.

The chain combines TRBV2 with TRBJ2-7; D not certain. Trimming cost V 0 bases and J 7 bases, with 10 bases left between them. This CDR3 contains 13 residues. Germline V gives CDR1 SNHLY, CDR2 FYNNEI. The CDR3 is CASSEAPSREQYF. CDR3 in DNA: TGTGCCAGCAGTGAAGCTCCTTCCAGGGAGCAGTACTTC. Full variable domain (remainder filled in from reference TRBV2 and TRBJ2-7): EPEVTQTPSHQVTQMGQEVILRCVPISNHLYFYWYRQILGQKVEFLVSFYNNEISEKSEIFDDQFSVERPDGSNFTLKIRSTKLEDSAMYFCASSEAPSREQYFGPGTRLTVT.

In this sample, this clone turned up once. This chain links TRBV5-1 with TRBJ2-7; D possibly matches TRBD1 or TRBD2 (5 bases each). The CDR3 is made up of 12 amino acids. CDR1 SGHRS and CDR2 YFSETQ come from the germline V gene. V lost 4 bases and J lost 6, with 11 bases in between. The DNA for the CDR3 is TGCGCCAGCAGCCTCGGGACGGGCGAGCAGTACTTC. It translates to CASSLGTGEQYF.

Concerning this clone: Distinct nucleotide sequences in the sample also encode this CDR3. The chain recombines TRBV18 with TRBJ1-1; no clear D gene. V was pared by 0 bases and J by 1 base, with 6 bases between. Germline V gene data show CDR1 as KGHSH and CDR2 as LQKENI. The CDR3 loop spans 14 amino acids. CDR3 sequence: CASSPPGANTEAFF. The CDR3 DNA reads TGTGCCAGCTCACCACCGGGAGCGAACACTGAAGCTTTCTTT.

In its sample, this clone was seen once. J is TRBJ1-6 and V is TRBV18; a possible D gene is TRBD1 (5 bases). The CDR3 is made up of 16 amino acids. With 2 bases removed from V and 10 bases from J, the gap between germline ends came to 18 bases. In germline, CDR1 is KGHSH, CDR2 LQKENI. The CDR3, as DNA: TGTGCCAGCTCACCAGAGGGCCAGGGAATTAAGTCACCCCTCCACTTT. Encoded protein: CASSPEGQGIKSPLHF.

This chain uses TRBV5-1 with TRBJ2-5; D may be TRBD1 or TRBD2 (5 bases each). This CDR3 is built from 16 residues. V lost 4 bases and J 4 bases, leaving 20 bases between the germline ends. Germline assignment: CDR1 SGHRS and CDR2 YFSETQ. Here the CDR3 DNA reads TGCGCCAGCAGCCCGGGGACCCTAGGGTCCTCAGAGACCCAGTACTTC. It encodes CASSPGTLGSSETQYF.

V gene TRBV11-2 combines with J gene TRBJ2-1; no clear D. The CDR3 length is 14 residues. CDR1 is SGHAT and CDR2 is FQNNGV in the germline V gene. Trimming took off 5 bases at V and 9 bases at J, with 17 bases between the two ends. The CDR3 loop is CASSPSYSPSEQFF. The DNA for the CDR3 is TGTGCCAGCAGCCCCTCCTACTCTCCTTCTGAGCAGTTCTTC.

The chain carries TRBV3-1 (or the pseudogene TRBV3-2) and TRBJ2-5; no clear D gene. V was clipped by 4 bases and J by 2 bases, with 14 bases between them. CDR1 is LGHDT, CDR2 YNNKEL, per germline (reference sequence). The CDR3 spans 15 residues. CDR3 coding DNA: TGTGCCAGCAGCCTCGGGCCAGCCCTGCAAGAGACCCAGTACTTC. Its protein product is CASSLGPALQETQYF.

V usage is TRBV5-1 and J usage is TRBJ2-5; 11 bases align to TRBD1. This CDR3 region has 15 residues. Per the germline V gene, CDR1 is SGHRS and CDR2 is YFSETQ. V shed 4 bases and J 5 bases; nucleotides not matched to a gene: 7. CDR3 residues: CASSNGQGAFETQYF. The CDR3 bases are TGCGCCAGCAGCAACGGACAGGGGGCTTTTGAGACCCAGTACTTC.

The chain recombines TRBV19 with TRBJ1-2; D not resolved. CDR1 and CDR2 (germline): LNHDA, SQIVND (reference sequence). Trimming took off 0 bases at V and 4 bases at J, with 9 bases between the two ends. CDR3 size: 14 residues. The chain's CDR3 is CASSIDPTVYGYTF. The CDR3 bases are TGTGCCAGTAGTATAGATCCAACAGTCTATGGCTACACCTTC.

This chain connects TRBV4-1 to TRBJ2-1; 10 bases fit TRBD2. This CDR3 has 15 residues. CDR1 is MGHRA and CDR2 is YSYEKL in the germline V gene. The V gene end was trimmed by 6 bases and the J gene end by 6 bases; junction bases not matched to a gene: 8. As DNA, the CDR3 is TGCGCCAGCAGGCCCGCCGGGACTAGCGCCAATGAGCAGTTCTTC. Translated, it gives CASRPAGTSANEQFF.

This chain joins TRBV10-2 and TRBJ2-7; TRBD1 or TRBD2 may be the D gene (5 bases each). The CDR3 extends over 14 amino acids. Germline loops: CDR1 WSHSY, CDR2 SAAADI. Trimming left V 6 bases short and J 0 bases short, with 12 bases between. The CDR3 sequence: CASRQRGGSYEQYF. DNA of the CDR3: TGCGCCAGCAGGCAGAGGGGCGGCTCCTACGAGCAGTACTTC.

V is TRBV2 and J is TRBJ1-1; D uncertain. This CDR3 region has 13 residues. CDR1 is SNHLY and CDR2 is FYNNEI in the germline V gene. Trimming took 1 base from V and 5 from J, leaving 8 bases between them. This CDR3 reads CASSEGSFTEAFF. In nucleotides, the CDR3 is TGTGCCAGCAGTGAAGGGTCGTTTACTGAAGCTTTCTTT.

V and J are TRBV27 and TRBJ2-1, with 10 nucleotides matching TRBD2. Germline V lookup: CDR1 MNHEY, CDR2 SMNVEV (reference sequence). J gave up 2 bases and V 6 bases, and 4 bases lay outside the gene matches. This CDR3 is 15 amino acids long. Here the CDR3 reads CASRTSGGAYNEQFF. CDR3 in DNA: TGTGCCAGCAGAACGAGCGGGGGGGCCTACAATGAGCAGTTCTTC.

The gene calls are TRBV12-3 or TRBV12-4 and TRBJ2-2; the D gene is possibly TRBD2 (5 bases). This CDR3 comprises 13 residues. V shed 7 bases and J shed 6 bases, with 12 bases lying between them. CDR3 amino acids: CASILGVAGELFF. DNA of the CDR3: TGTGCCAGCATCCTCGGGGTGGCCGGGGAGCTGTTTTTT.

The CDR3 loop is CASSIRLSGNSGNTIYF. CDR3 nucleotides: TGTGCCAGTAGTATACGCCTCTCAGGGAACTCTGGAAACACCATATATTTT. V is TRBV19 and J is TRBJ1-3; D is possibly TRBD1 (5 bases). This CDR3 is 17 amino acids long. V was shortened by 2 bases and J by 0 bases, with 14 bases between the two germline ends. Germline V lookup: CDR1 LNHDA, CDR2 SQIVND (reference sequence). Filled out from reference TRBV19 and TRBJ1-3, the complete variable domain reads DGGITQSPKYLFRKEGQNVTLSCEQNLNHDAMYWYRQDPGQGLRLIYYSQIVNDFQKGDIAEGYSVSREKKESFPLTVTSAQKNPTAFYLCASSIRLSGNSGNTIYFGEGSWLTVV.

The chain links TRBV10-3 to TRBJ1-2, with a possible D match to TRBD1 (5 bases). There are 12 residues in the CDR3. Trimming left V 5 bases short and J 3 bases short, with 7 bases between. Per the germline V gene, CDR1 is ENHRY and CDR2 is SYGVKD. The CDR3 loop is CAISTGDYGYTF. CDR3 nucleotides: TGTGCCATCAGTACAGGTGACTATGGCTACACCTTC.

CDR3 nucleotides: TGTGCCAGTAGTAATCTTGGGGGCGGCTCCTACGAGCAGTACTTC. Amino acids: CASSNLGGGSYEQYF. The rearrangement uses TRBV19 and TRBJ2-7, with a weak D call TRBD1 (6 bases). This CDR3 region has 15 residues. V gave up 4 bases and J gave up 0 bases, with 13 bases separating them. CDR1 and CDR2 (germline): LNHDA, SQIVND (reference sequence).

V gene TRBV4-1 combines with J gene TRBJ2-1; D is undetermined. Trimming removed 4 bases from V and 7 bases from J, with 8 bases in between. The CDR3 length is 12 residues. In germline, CDR1 is MGHRA, CDR2 YSYEKL. CDR3 protein: CASSPGSNEQFF. The CDR3 DNA follows: TGCGCCAGCAGCCCTGGCTCAAATGAGCAGTTCTTC.

This chain joins TRBV5-8 and TRBJ1-6; D may be TRBD1 (6 bases). The length of the CDR3 is 14 residues. Germline values: CDR1 SGHTS, CDR2 YDEGEE. Trimming cost V 0 bases and J 9 bases, with 10 bases left between them. CDR3 DNA sequence: TGTGCCAGCAGCTTGGAACAGGGCGGTTCACCCCTCCACTTT. Its translation: CASSLEQGGSPLHF. The complete variable domain, with remaining parts taken from reference TRBV5-8 and TRBJ1-6, reads EAGVTQSPTHLIKTRGQQATLRCSPISGHTSVYWYQQALGLGLQFLLWYDEGEERNRGNFPPRFSGRQFPNYSSELNVNALELEDSALYLCASSLEQGGSPLHFGNGTRLTVT.

This sequence joins TRBV4-2 and TRBJ1-5; a possible D gene is TRBD1 (5 bases). V was pared by 2 bases and J by 1 base, with 9 bases between. This CDR3 region has 15 residues. CDR1 is LGHNA and CDR2 is YNFKEQ in the germline V gene. The CDR3, as DNA: TGTGCCAGCAGCCAACACCGGGACAGCAATCAGCCCCAGCATTTT. Residues: CASSQHRDSNQPQHF.

As to this clone: This specimen includes other DNA sequences encoding the same CDR3. This chain uses TRBV7-8 with TRBJ1-2; D unclear. Trimming shortened V by 2 bases and J by 0 bases, and 4 bases separated the two germline ends. CDR1 is SGHVS and CDR2 is FQNEAQ in the germline V gene. The CDR3 has 13 residues. The CDR3 coding sequence is TGTGCCAGCAGCTTAAATTCTAACTATGGCTACACCTTC. It specifies CASSLNSNYGYTF.

The genes are TRBV2 and TRBJ1-2, with 9 bases fitting TRBD1. J lost 5 bases, V lost 7 bases, and 5 bases had no gene match. This CDR3 spans 13 amino acids. Germline CDR1 SNHLY, CDR2 FYNNEI. For the CDR3, the DNA is TGTGCCAGCAAAACAGGGGGCCTTTATGGCTACACCTTC. Amino acid sequence: CASKTGGLYGYTF.

The rearrangement joins TRBV9 to TRBJ2-7, with D possibly TRBD1 on 6 matching bases. CDR1 SGDLS and CDR2 YYNGEE come from the germline V gene. The CDR3 contains 15 residues. The germline V and J ends were trimmed by 4 bases and 2 bases, with 16 bases remaining between them. The CDR3 bases are TGTGCCAGCAGCTTACAGGGTAATAGGGCCTACGAGCAGTACTTC. Protein: CASSLQGNRAYEQYF.

J is TRBJ1-2 and V is TRBV5-3, with D hard to call. TRBV5-3 is reported as an ORF; its role is uncertain. The CDR3 is 10 amino acids. V shed 0 bases and J shed 9 bases, with 3 bases lying between them. For the CDR3, the DNA is TGTGCCAGAAGCTTGGTATGCTACACCTTC. As protein: CARSLVCYTF.

The V gene is TRBV30, the J gene TRBJ2-7, with D perhaps matching TRBD1 (6 bases). The ends were cut back, 8 bases at V and 2 bases at J, with 10 bases in the middle. Germline loops: CDR1 GTSNPN, CDR2 SVGIG (reference sequence). This CDR3 region has 11 residues. CDR3 protein: CAGRTAYEQYF. CDR3 DNA: TGTGCCGGGCGGACAGCCTACGAGCAGTACTTC.

The chain links TRBV5-1 to TRBJ1-1, with D tentatively TRBD1 (5 bases). CDR3 length: 14 residues. CDR1 and CDR2 from the germline V gene are SGHRS and YFSETQ. The V end lost 0 bases, the J end lost 8 bases, and 14 bases lay between the germline ends. DNA for the CDR3: TGCGCCAGCAGCTTGGCGGGGGACGGAAGGGAAGCTTTCTTT. It yields the protein CASSLAGDGREAFF.

The chain links TRBV19 to TRBJ1-1; D possibly corresponds to TRBD1 (6 bases). This CDR3 has 14 residues. Trimming took 5 bases from V and 1 from J, leaving 11 bases between them. The germline gives CDR1 LNHDA, CDR2 SQIVND (reference sequence). The CDR3 nucleotides read TGTGCCAGTAGTCCGGCAGGGGAGAACACTGAAGCTTTCTTT. Protein product: CASSPAGENTEAFF.